This passage covers 29 T cell receptor beta chains from one sample sequenced in a study of shared clonotypes between healthy human individuals. Data came from immunoSEQ multiplex PCR; TCRdb stores just in-frame clones and leaves some out. The table lists roughly 2 million clones, about 94% of them singletons, with 0.13% in the top ten. Sequencing input: naive CD4+ T cells sorted from blood. Subset noted: CD45RA+ positively selected. These receptor sequences come from a man in his late teens or twenties in good health.

J is TRBJ1-2 and V is TRBV18; D may be TRBD1 (5 bases). Per the germline V gene, CDR1 is KGHSH and CDR2 is LQKENI. The CDR3 length is 17 residues. The germline V and J ends were trimmed by 3 bases and 6 bases, with 23 bases remaining between them. The CDR3 DNA reads TGTGCCAGCTCACCCGAAGCCGGGACTCTGGGGCTCGATGGCTACACCTTC. Translating it yields CASSPEAGTLGLDGYTF.

Turning to this clone: The sample carries other DNA sequences with the same CDR3. V and J are TRBV6-6 and TRBJ2-3; D is possibly TRBD2 (6 bases). The V gene's germline CDR1 is MNHNY and CDR2 SVGAGI (reference sequence). The CDR3 is 14 residues long. V was trimmed by 6 bases and J by 0 bases, leaving 10 bases between them. The CDR3 DNA sequence: TGTGCCAGCAGGGAGGGAAGGAGCACAGATACGCAGTATTTT. It yields the protein CASREGRSTDTQYF.

V is TRBV11-1 and J is TRBJ2-7, with D perhaps matching TRBD1 (5 bases). The V gene lost 6 bases and the J gene lost 6 bases, with 12 bases spanning the gap. This CDR3 is built from 12 residues. From germline, CDR1 is SGHAT and CDR2 FQDESV (reference sequence). The chain's CDR3 is CASSHGTGEQYF. The CDR3 nucleotides are TGTGCCAGCAGTCATGGAACAGGCGAGCAGTACTTC.

A word on this clone: Distinct nucleotide sequences in the sample also encode this CDR3. The chain carries TRBV28 and TRBJ2-2; D perhaps matches TRBD2 (6 bases). Germline V gene lookup returns CDR1 MDHEN and CDR2 SYDVKM. This CDR3 contains 14 residues. V was shortened by 4 bases and J by 2 bases, with 8 bases between the two germline ends. The CDR3 DNA follows: TGTGCCAGCAGTTACGGGGGTAACACCGGGGAGCTGTTTTTT. It encodes CASSYGGNTGELFF.

The V gene is TRBV5-1, the J gene TRBJ2-3, with D tentatively TRBD2 (5 bases). The CDR3 runs 16 residues. V was shortened by 0 bases and J by 1 base, with 12 bases between the two germline ends. Per germline, CDR1 SGHRS and CDR2 YFSETQ. CDR3 in amino acids: CASSLDPGKGTDTQYF. CDR3 in DNA: TGCGCCAGCAGCTTGGATCCGGGGAAGGGCACAGATACGCAGTATTTT. The entire variable domain, with the rest obtained from reference TRBV5-1 and TRBJ2-3, is as follows: KAGVTQTPRYLIKTRGQQVTLSCSPISGHRSVSWYQQTPGQGLQFLFEYFSETQRNKGNFPGRFSGRQFSNSRSEMNVSTLELGDSALYLCASSLDPGKGTDTQYFGPGTRLTVL.

CDR3 coding DNA: TGTGCCAGCTCACCAGGCGGACCCAAGGGGACGGCCCAGTACTTC. Translated, it gives CASSPGGPKGTAQYF. The chain recombines TRBV18 with TRBJ2-5; D possibly uses TRBD1 or TRBD2 (5 bases each). Per germline, CDR1 KGHSH and CDR2 LQKENI. V was trimmed by 2 bases and J by 9 bases, leaving 19 bases between them. CDR3 length: 15 amino acids.

As regards this clone: The identical CDR3 is also encoded by other nucleotide sequences in the sample. This chain joins TRBV5-1 and TRBJ2-1; tentative D call: TRBD2 (5 bases). Trimming removed 4 bases at V and 5 bases at J, with 10 bases between. Germline CDR1 is SGHRS and CDR2 is YFSETQ. The CDR3 sequence is 13 residues long. This chain's CDR3 is CASSGGQNNEQFF. As DNA, the CDR3 is TGCGCCAGCAGCGGAGGCCAAAACAATGAGCAGTTCTTC. Full variable domain (remainder filled in from reference TRBV5-1 and TRBJ2-1): KAGVTQTPRYLIKTRGQQVTLSCSPISGHRSVSWYQQTPGQGLQFLFEYFSETQRNKGNFPGRFSGRQFSNSRSEMNVSTLELGDSALYLCASSGGQNNEQFFGPGTRLTVL.

The rearrangement uses TRBV5-5 and TRBJ2-7; D unclear. The CDR3 covers 18 residues. Trimming took off 0 bases at V and 0 bases at J, with 19 bases between the two ends. Per germline, CDR1 SGHKS and CDR2 YYEKEE (reference sequence). CDR3 in DNA: TGTGCCAGCAGCTTGGTTCGGACCAGATATTCTAGCTCCTACGAGCAGTACTTC. It is translated as CASSLVRTRYSSSYEQYF.

V and J are TRBV6-6 and TRBJ1-1; perhaps TRBD1 as D (6 bases). The CDR3 contains 15 residues. V shed 0 bases and J shed 4 bases, with 12 bases lying between them. Germline-derived CDR1 and CDR2 are MNHNY and SVGAGI (reference sequence). CDR3 nucleotides: TGTGCCAGCAGTTACTCTGGGGAGGGGGGCACTGAAGCTTTCTTT. Its protein product is CASSYSGEGGTEAFF.

The rearrangement joins TRBV7-6 to TRBJ1-4; D might be TRBD1 (6 bases). Trimming pared 5 bases from V and 5 bases from J, leaving 15 bases between. Per the germline V gene, CDR1 is SGHVS and CDR2 is FNYEAQ. This CDR3 has 15 residues. This CDR3 is CASSPGESANEKLFF. The CDR3 nucleotides are TGTGCCAGCAGCCCAGGGGAGTCGGCGAATGAAAAACTGTTTTTT.

V usage is TRBV15 and J usage is TRBJ1-6, with 9 bases fitting TRBD1. Trimming at V came to 1 base and at J to 8 bases, leaving 9 bases not matched to a gene. CDR1 and CDR2 from the germline V gene are LNHNV and YYDKDF (reference sequence). The CDR3 sequence is 17 residues long. The CDR3 DNA reads TGTGCCACCAGCAGAGGGGAAACCGGGACAGGGCATTCACCCCTCCACTTT. Its protein is CATSRGETGTGHSPLHF. Variable domain in full (rest from reference TRBV15 and TRBJ1-6): DAMVIQNPRYQVTQFGKPVTLSCSQTLNHNVMYWYQQKSSQAPKLLFHYYDKDFNNEADTPDNFQSRRPNTSFCFLDIRSPGLGDTAMYLCATSRGETGTGHSPLHFGNGTRLTVT.

The V and J genes are TRBV6-1 and TRBJ2-5; TRBD1 agrees at 11 bases. The CDR3 is made up of 15 amino acids. Germline-derived CDR1 and CDR2 are MNHNS and SASEGT. J lost 4 bases, V lost 2 bases, and 3 bases had no gene match. CDR3 sequence (DNA): TGTGCCAGCAGTGAACAGGGGACAGGGGGAGAGACCCAGTACTTC. The encoded protein is CASSEQGTGGETQYF.

The chain links TRBV5-4 to TRBJ1-2, with 9 bases aligning to TRBD1. Germline V CDR1 and CDR2: SGHNT, YYREEE (reference sequence). This CDR3 spans 14 amino acids. The ends lost 3 bases at V and 2 bases at J; junction bases unmatched: 2. DNA for the CDR3: TGTGCCAGCAGCTGGGACAGGGCCAACTATGGCTACACCTTC. Protein: CASSWDRANYGYTF.

As for this clone: Additional DNA sequences in this sample encode the identical CDR3. This chain connects TRBV5-1 to TRBJ2-2; tentatively, D is TRBD1 (5 bases). CDR3 length equals 13 residues. CDR1 and CDR2 from the germline V gene are SGHRS and YFSETQ. Trimming stripped 0 bases from V and 5 bases from J, with 5 bases between. The CDR3 protein is CASSLDRTGELFF. The DNA of the CDR3 is TGCGCCAGCAGCTTGGACAGGACCGGGGAGCTGTTTTTT. The complete variable domain, with remaining parts taken from reference TRBV5-1 and TRBJ2-2, reads KAGVTQTPRYLIKTRGQQVTLSCSPISGHRSVSWYQQTPGQGLQFLFEYFSETQRNKGNFPGRFSGRQFSNSRSEMNVSTLELGDSALYLCASSLDRTGELFFGEGSRLTVL.

The chain has TRBV18 and TRBJ2-1; 9 nucleotides match TRBD2. The CDR3 runs 15 residues. Germline V CDR1 and CDR2: KGHSH, LQKENI. V lost 2 bases and J lost 3; bases outside the gene matches: 2. The CDR3 nucleotides are TGTGCCAGCTCACCAGGCGGGGGGGTCTACAATGAGCAGTTCTTC. Translating it yields CASSPGGGVYNEQFF. The whole variable domain, filled in from reference TRBV18 and TRBJ2-1, reads NAGVMQNPRHLVRRRGQEARLRCSPMKGHSHVYWYRQLPEEGLKFMVYLQKENIIDESGMPKERFSAEFPKEGPSILRIQQVVRGDSAAYFCASSPGGGVYNEQFFGPGTRLTVL.

The chain combines TRBV4-1 with TRBJ1-3; weak D call: TRBD1 (5 bases). Germline CDR1 and CDR2: MGHRA and YSYEKL. The CDR3 sequence is 15 residues long. V was trimmed by 8 bases and J by 2 bases, leaving 16 bases between them. The CDR3, as DNA: TGCGCCAGCGCCCGACCCGGGACCGCTGGAAACACCATATATTTT. Translating it yields CASARPGTAGNTIYF.

The chain carries TRBV4-1 and TRBJ2-1; D might be TRBD2 (6 bases). CDR1 and CDR2 (germline): MGHRA, YSYEKL. The CDR3 spans 15 residues. Trimming took off 0 bases at V and 5 bases at J, with 11 bases between the two ends. In DNA, the CDR3 is TGCGCCAGCAGCCAAGAGGGGACGGGAGACAATGAGCAGTTCTTC. Translated, it gives CASSQEGTGDNEQFF.

The rearrangement uses TRBV10-3 and TRBJ2-6, with D perhaps TRBD1 (6 bases). The CDR3 is made up of 15 amino acids. Germline CDR1 is ENHRY and CDR2 is SYGVKD. V was pared by 7 bases and J by 2 bases, with 12 bases between. CDR3: CAITQTGAGANVLTF. The CDR3 DNA is TGTGCCATCACCCAGACAGGAGCTGGGGCCAACGTCCTGACTTTC.

The chain combines TRBV7-2 with TRBJ2-2, with 8 bases identical to TRBD2. J was trimmed by 1 base and V by 5 bases; bases with no gene match: 9. The CDR3 has 17 amino acids. Looked up from germline, CDR1 is SGHTA and CDR2 is FQGNSA. The CDR3 nucleotides are TGTGCCAGCAGCCCCCGGGGGGGGCTAATGAACACCGGGGAGCTGTTTTTT. It codes for CASSPRGGLMNTGELFF.

Here the CDR3 DNA reads TGCGCCAGCAGCTTGCAGCCCGGGGAGACCCAGTACTTC. Its protein is CASSLQPGETQYF. The chain employs TRBV5-1 and TRBJ2-5; D is uncertain. Germline assignment: CDR1 SGHRS and CDR2 YFSETQ. Trimming removed 1 base at V and 5 bases at J, with 9 bases between. This CDR3 is built from 13 residues.

The rearrangement links TRBV6-1 to TRBJ2-7; 9 nucleotides align to TRBD2. This CDR3 spans 16 amino acids. The germline V gene has CDR1 MNHNS and CDR2 SASEGT. V gave up 2 bases and J gave up 3 bases; unmatched junction bases: 8. CDR3: CASSEYSAGGLYEQYF. Written as DNA, the CDR3 is TGTGCCAGCAGTGAATACTCGGCGGGGGGGCTCTACGAGCAGTACTTC.

About this clone itself: One end of the junction is discordant with germline, which a read error may explain. This chain joins TRBV6-1 and TRBJ2-1; 12 bases fit TRBD2. CDR1 and CDR2 from the germline V gene are MNHNS and SASEGT. The CDR3 extends over 23 amino acids. For the CDR3, the DNA is TGTGCCAGCAGTGAAATCGCTGGGTCCGCTGGTAGGATGACTAGCGGGAGTTACATTGAGCAGTTCTTC. Its protein is CASSEIAGSAGRMTSGSYIEQFF.

The J gene is TRBJ1-6, the V gene TRBV19; 9 bases are a match to TRBD1. Germline CDR1 and CDR2: LNHDA and SQIVND (reference sequence). CDR3 length: 15 residues. Losses at the gene ends were 4 bases for V and 7 bases for J; bases not matched to a gene: 5. CDR3 region: CASSSRDRVNSPLHF. The CDR3 nucleotides read TGTGCCAGTAGTAGCCGGGACAGGGTGAATTCACCCCTCCACTTT.

The chain combines TRBV6-5 with TRBJ1-5; no firm D call. This CDR3 is built from 15 residues. Trimming shortened V by 5 bases and J by 2 bases, and 13 bases separated the two germline ends. Germline V gene sequence: CDR1 MNHEY, CDR2 SVGAGI. This chain's CDR3 is CASSRLGTGNQPQHF. CDR3 DNA sequence: TGTGCCAGCAGTCGTCTGGGAACGGGCAATCAGCCCCAGCATTTT.

The rearrangement uses TRBV7-6 and TRBJ2-2, with D perhaps assigned TRBD1 or TRBD2 (6 bases each). V lost 5 bases and J lost 4, with 14 bases in between. The CDR3 is 15 residues long. Germline-derived CDR1 and CDR2 are SGHVS and FNYEAQ. The CDR3 region has the DNA TGTGCCAGCAGCCTAAGAGGGGGGAGCACCGGGGAGCTGTTTTTT. Its protein is CASSLRGGSTGELFF.

This clone has a handful of counts. V usage is TRBV10-2 and J usage is TRBJ1-2; D not resolved. The CDR3 is made up of 12 amino acids. Germline V gene sequence: CDR1 WSHSY, CDR2 SAAADI. The germline V and J ends were trimmed by 3 bases and 8 bases, with 10 bases remaining between them. CDR3 loop: CASSDSGWGYTF. The CDR3 coding sequence is TGCGCCAGCAGTGATTCTGGCTGGGGCTACACCTTC.

The chain recombines TRBV6-1 with TRBJ2-1; no firm D call. CDR1 is MNHNS and CDR2 is SASEGT in the germline V gene. V was shortened by 7 bases and J by 0 bases, with 10 bases between the two germline ends. CDR3 length equals 14 residues. The CDR3 DNA reads as TGTGCCAGCAACGAGCCCGGCTCCTACAATGAGCAGTTCTTC. The encoded protein is CASNEPGSYNEQFF.

The gene calls are TRBV28 and TRBJ1-4; D is unresolved. Trimming removed 1 base from V and 3 bases from J, with 12 bases in between. The CDR3 is 16 residues long. CDR1 is MDHEN, CDR2 SYDVKM, per germline. The CDR3 sequence: CASSLSPGESNEKLFF. In DNA form, the CDR3 reads TGTGCCAGCAGTTTATCTCCCGGGGAATCTAATGAAAAACTGTTTTTT.

In this sample, this clone turned up once. The chain has TRBV18 and TRBJ1-1; D possibly corresponds to TRBD1 (5 bases). Germline lookup yields CDR1 KGHSH and CDR2 LQKENI. The CDR3 consists of 19 residues. Between the trimmed V and J ends, which lost 3 bases and 3 bases, there was a span of 26 bases. The CDR3 DNA sequence: TGTGCCAGCTCACCGGTTCCGGGCCCAAAGTCCCAAGGGGACACTGAAGCTTTCTTT. Amino acids: CASSPVPGPKSQGDTEAFF.